The 3 T cell receptor beta chains reported below all come from one sample, sequenced in a study of Ad26.COV2.S vaccination and SARS-CoV-2 variants. The treatment: roughly 19 received Ad26.COV2.S at low or high dose, single or two shots; 5 received placebo; per-sample allocation not given. Collection of samples fell on day 63 after the first vaccine or placebo injection. The data were produced by immunoSEQ multiplex PCR, yet TCRdb's version contains in-frame clones alone and is incomplete. This sample has some 350,000 clones, with approximately 85% found just once. The material was peripheral blood, obtained in a trial of Ad26.COV2.S vaccine versus placebo. These receptors all come from a person aged 18 to 65 who received the Ad26.COV2.S COVID-19 vaccine or a placebo.

In DNA form, the CDR3 reads TGTGCCTGGAATCATCATCGGGGGGCCTACGAGCAGTACTTC. Protein sequence: CAWNHHRGAYEQYF. The chain links TRBV30 to TRBJ2-7; 7 bases are a match to TRBD2. CDR1 GTSNPN and CDR2 SVGIG come from the germline V gene (reference sequence). J lost 2 bases, V lost 4 bases, and 8 bases had no gene match. There are 14 residues in the CDR3.

The chain recombines TRBV4-3 with TRBJ2-5, with 7 nucleotides matching TRBD2. Germline V lookup: CDR1 LGHNA, CDR2 YSLEER. V shed 1 base and J 5 bases; nucleotides not matched to a gene: 10. The CDR3 totals 16 residues. For the CDR3, the DNA is TGCGCCAGCAGCCAAGGAACAGCGGGGACCCGTGAGACCCAGTACTTC. It translates to CASSQGTAGTRETQYF.

This clone appeared many times. This chain joins TRBV6-2 or TRBV6-3 and TRBJ2-7; D is possibly TRBD1 or TRBD2 (5 bases each). Germline CDR1 and CDR2: MNHEY and SVGEGT. Trimming removed 2 bases at V and 0 bases at J, with 8 bases between. The CDR3 extends over 14 amino acids. The CDR3 DNA is TGTGCCAGCAGTTACGGGGGAGCCTCCTACGAGCAGTACTTC. It encodes CASSYGGASYEQYF.